The 4 T cell receptor beta chains listed next were all sequenced from one sample in a study of low-dose radiotherapy and immunotherapy resistance in tumors. Gene-specific TRAV and TRBV primers were used for first-strand cDNA, covering alpha and beta chains. TCR amplification involved approximately 20 PCR cycles with a constant-region primer and V-primer adapter. Each CDR3 protein is one row after TCRdb ran MiXCR on the reads. The table records 95,000 to 100,000 distinct CDR3 sequences, around 21% of them present only once. Time point defined: after trial treatment. Treatment here: LDRT plus nivolumab, ipilimumab, low-dose cyclophosphamide and aspirin (RACIN trial). The sequences come from PBMCs, collected after low-dose radiotherapy plus immunotherapy. The receptors shown here come from a male donor with prostate cancer.

The CDR3 sequence: CASSQGLEEFF. DNA for the CDR3: TGTGCCAGCAGCCAGGGGCTCGAGGAGTTCTTC. The V gene is TRBV3-1, the J gene TRBJ2-1; D possibly corresponds to TRBD1 (5 bases). CDR1 is LGHDT and CDR2 is YNNKEL in the germline V gene (reference sequence). CDR3 length: 11 amino acids. With 3 bases removed from V and 14 bases from J, the gap between germline ends came to 11 bases.

At least ten counts were recorded for this clonotype. The rearrangement uses TRBV24-1 and TRBJ2-7; tentatively, D is TRBD1 or TRBD2 (5 bases each). The germline V gene has CDR1 KGHDR and CDR2 SFDVKD. The CDR3 covers 13 residues. Trimming pared 4 bases from V and 9 bases from J, leaving 15 bases between. The CDR3 reads CATSEAGAAGQYF. The CDR3 DNA reads TGTGCCACCAGTGAGGCCGGGGCCGCGGGGCAGTACTTC.

Ten or more counts support this clonotype. V is TRBV2 and J is TRBJ2-2; the D gene is possibly TRBD2 (6 bases). Trimming took 2 bases from V and 5 from J, leaving 12 bases between them. The germline V gene encodes CDR1 SNHLY and CDR2 FYNNEI. The CDR3 extends over 15 amino acids. The CDR3 bases are TGTGCCAGCAGTGAAACAACCGGGACTACCGGGGAGCTGTTTTTT. This codes for CASSETTGTTGELFF.

This clonotype occurred many times. The chain joins TRBV20-1 to TRBJ2-1; TRBD1 is a possible D gene (6 bases). Germline loops: CDR1 DFQATT, CDR2 SNEGSKA (reference sequence). This CDR3 is 20 amino acids long. Trimming cost V 3 bases and J 5 bases, with 32 bases left between them. The CDR3 sequence: CSASYSMGRAPWGLDNEQFF. For the CDR3, the DNA is TGCAGTGCTAGTTATTCCATGGGCCGGGCCCCGTGGGGGCTTGACAATGAGCAGTTCTTC.